This TCR beta chain derives from a study of T cell clonality in common variable immunodeficiency. Findings of the study overall: TCRbeta clonality was increased in CVID versus healthy controls. The cause of increased CVID clonality remains unclear without subpopulation sequencing. Fewer deletions and N-nucleotide insertions were reportedly seen in common variable immunodeficiency TCR beta sequences.

Unmatched junction bases numbered 3, after V lost 3 bases and J lost 5 bases. This CDR3 contains 15 residues. CDR1 and CDR2 (germline): KGHSH, LQKENI. This clone was detected many times. Its antigen remains unknown. The CDR3 is cut off 3 residues early in the read; its end comes from the germline J gene. Patients and controls were mostly of Caucasian heritage. The method was immunoSEQ multiplex PCR; TCRdb's version includes in-frame clones alone and lacks a portion of them. The sample has approximately 81,000 clones, none seen only once. The rearrangement uses TRBV18 and TRBJ2-1; 11 bases map to TRBD2. The sample comprised peripheral blood mononuclear cells. This sequence was found in a person aged 18 to 75 in good health. This chain's CDR3 is CASSPKTSGNNEQFF. The covered CDR3 bases are TGTGCCAGCTCACCTAAGACTAGCGGGAACAATGAG.